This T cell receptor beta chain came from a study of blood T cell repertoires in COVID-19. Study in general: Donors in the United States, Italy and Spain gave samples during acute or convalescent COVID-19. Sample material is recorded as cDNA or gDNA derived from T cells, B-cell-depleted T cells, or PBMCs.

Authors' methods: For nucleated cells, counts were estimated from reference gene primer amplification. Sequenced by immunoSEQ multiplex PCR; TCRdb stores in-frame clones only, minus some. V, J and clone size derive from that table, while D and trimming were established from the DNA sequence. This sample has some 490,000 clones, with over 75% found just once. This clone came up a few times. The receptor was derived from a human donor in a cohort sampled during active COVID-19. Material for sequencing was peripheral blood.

CDR3 protein: CASSIGASASYEQYF. CDR3 DNA sequence: TGTGCCAGTAGTATCGGGGCTAGCGCCTCCTACGAGCAGTACTTC. This sequence joins TRBV19 and TRBJ2-7; D may be TRBD2 (6 bases). The CDR3 is 15 amino acids. V was clipped by 3 bases and J by 0 bases, with 12 bases between them. Germline loops: CDR1 LNHDA, CDR2 SQIVND (reference sequence).